The next 17 T cell receptor beta chains were all read from a single sample in a study of blood T cell repertoires in COVID-19. The repertoire was sequenced with immunoSEQ multiplex PCR; TCRdb's copy has only in-frame clones and lacks some. Of around 300,000 clones listed, 65% to 90% are singletons. Sequencing was done on a sample of peripheral blood. The receptor source for this set is a human donor in a cohort sampled during active COVID-19.

The sample holds a few counts of this clone. CDR3 sequence reads: CASSLALRGSGSPLHF. The DNA for the CDR3 is TGTGCCAGCAGCTTAGCGCTCAGGGGGTCGGGTTCACCCCTCCACTTT. This sequence joins TRBV7-9 and TRBJ1-6; 7 nucleotides agree with TRBD1. This CDR3 comprises 16 residues. CDR1 is SEHNR and CDR2 is FQNEAQ in the germline V gene (reference sequence). V shed 0 bases, J shed 9 bases, and the junction held 8 bases outside the gene matches.

The chain employs TRBV2 and TRBJ2-3; TRBD2 agrees at 7 bases. The germline CDR1 and CDR2 sequences are SNHLY and FYNNEI. V was pared by 7 bases and J by 2 bases, with 9 bases of the junction left unmatched. The CDR3 runs 15 residues. The CDR3 sequence is CASTPGTTVTDTQYF. CDR3 bases: TGTGCCAGCACGCCCGGGACTACCGTCACAGATACGCAGTATTTT.

The chain couples TRBV11-2 to TRBJ2-3, with D hard to call. Germline values: CDR1 SGHAT, CDR2 FQNNGV. The CDR3 is 13 amino acids. V lost 7 bases, J lost 0 bases, and 8 bases lay in between. CDR3 sequence (DNA): TGTGCCAGCAAGAAGCCAAGCACAGATACGCAGTATTTT. Its protein is CASKKPSTDTQYF.

This clone showed up just a few times. This chain joins TRBV11-2 and TRBJ2-5; D uncertain. The CDR3 is 14 amino acids. Trimming stripped 0 bases from V and 2 bases from J, with 7 bases between. The V gene's germline CDR1 is SGHAT and CDR2 FQNNGV. The CDR3 is CASSLDTVQETQYF. CDR3 in DNA: TGTGCCAGCAGCTTAGATACTGTACAAGAGACCCAGTACTTC.

Only a few counts were recorded for this clone. The rearrangement uses TRBV28 and TRBJ1-1; D is uncertain. Germline V gene sequence: CDR1 MDHEN, CDR2 SYDVKM. V lost 4 bases and J 9 bases, leaving 12 bases between the germline ends. The CDR3 spans 12 residues. The CDR3 bases are TGTGCCAGCAGTTCTAGACCCACGCAAGCTTTCTTT. It yields the protein CASSSRPTQAFF.

This chain connects TRBV28 to TRBJ2-1; tentatively, D is TRBD1 (6 bases). Germline V CDR1 and CDR2: MDHEN, SYDVKM. This CDR3 spans 13 amino acids. Trimming removed 5 bases at V and 6 bases at J, with 11 bases between. The chain's CDR3 is CASSLDRINEQFF. CDR3 in DNA: TGTGCCAGCAGTCTCGACAGGATCAATGAGCAGTTCTTC.

This chain uses TRBV7-2 with TRBJ2-3, with TRBD2 matching 9 bases. Germline V lookup: CDR1 SGHTA, CDR2 FQGNSA. The CDR3 is made up of 15 amino acids. With V trimmed by 6 bases and J by 6 bases, 10 bases remained unmatched. The CDR3 is CASSRTSVLLDTQYF. CDR3 DNA: TGTGCCAGCAGTCGGACTAGCGTATTATTGGATACGCAGTATTTT.

The rearrangement joins TRBV18 to TRBJ2-1; 9 positions match TRBD2. Germline V gives CDR1 KGHSH, CDR2 LQKENI. This CDR3 has 20 residues. V lost 4 bases to trimming and J lost 0 bases; unmatched junction nucleotides: 16. The CDR3 DNA is TGTGCCAGCTCACGACTGTCTGGCCCGCCGACTAGCGGCTCCTACAATGAGCAGTTCTTC. This encodes CASSRLSGPPTSGSYNEQFF.

This rearrangement joins TRBV11-2 to TRBJ1-1; the D gene is possibly TRBD1 (6 bases). The V end lost 0 bases, the J end lost 10 bases, and 18 bases lay between the germline ends. Germline lookup yields CDR1 SGHAT and CDR2 FQNNGV. This CDR3 comprises 15 residues. CDR3 region: CASSLDAGGTLTAFF. CDR3 bases: TGTGCCAGCAGCTTAGATGCGGGAGGGACATTAACAGCTTTCTTT.

The chain recombines TRBV4-1 with TRBJ1-1; D is unresolved. This CDR3 has 15 residues. V shed 1 base and J shed 4 bases, with 13 bases lying between them. Germline loops: CDR1 MGHRA, CDR2 YSYEKL. CDR3 protein: CASSQGEGERTEAFF. For the CDR3, the DNA is TGCGCCAGCAGCCAAGGCGAAGGAGAACGCACTGAAGCTTTCTTT.

The chain joins TRBV28 to TRBJ2-1, with D possibly matching TRBD1 (6 bases). Trimming stripped 6 bases from V and 7 bases from J, with 16 bases between. The germline CDR1 and CDR2 sequences are MDHEN and SYDVKM. CDR3 length: 14 residues. This chain's CDR3 is CASSGQLPPNEQFF. The CDR3, as DNA: TGTGCCAGCAGCGGACAGCTACCTCCTAATGAGCAGTTCTTC.

V usage is TRBV3-1 (or the pseudogene TRBV3-2) and J usage is TRBJ2-2; 8 nucleotides line up with TRBD1. In germline, CDR1 is LGHDT, CDR2 YNNKEL (reference sequence). The CDR3 totals 15 residues. Trimming took 4 bases from V and 7 from J; bases not matched to a gene: 8. The CDR3 DNA follows: TGTGCCAGCAGCCTATATACAGGGGGACGCGGGGAGCTGTTTTTT. Translated: CASSLYTGGRGELFF.

The chain couples TRBV30 to TRBJ1-6; D unclear. CDR3 length equals 11 residues. V lost 1 base to trimming and J lost 9 bases, with 4 bases between them. Germline CDR1 GTSNPN, CDR2 SVGIG (reference sequence). The CDR3 protein is CAWSGLSPLHF. The CDR3 nucleotides read TGTGCCTGGAGTGGTCTTTCACCCCTCCACTTT.

This sequence joins TRBV4-1 and TRBJ2-7; D perhaps matches TRBD1 (5 bases). V was cut by 3 bases and J by 2 bases, with 14 bases left in between. Looked up from germline, CDR1 is MGHRA and CDR2 is YSYEKL. This CDR3 region has 15 residues. The CDR3 DNA is TGCGCCAGCAGCCAGGCTGACAGTGATACCTACGAGCAGTACTTC. This encodes CASSQADSDTYEQYF.

The CDR3 spells CASSVTGNTGELFF. The CDR3 DNA is TGCGCCAGCAGCGTGACAGGGAACACCGGGGAGCTGTTTTTT. The chain has TRBV5-1 and TRBJ2-2; D is perhaps TRBD1 (6 bases). The CDR3 spans 14 residues. Trimming cost V 4 bases and J 1 base, with 8 bases left between them. The germline gives CDR1 SGHRS, CDR2 YFSETQ.

This chain joins TRBV18 and TRBJ2-1; D may be TRBD2 (5 bases). This CDR3 has 17 amino acids. Germline V gives CDR1 KGHSH, CDR2 LQKENI. The V gene lost 3 bases and the J gene lost 7 bases, with 22 bases spanning the gap. The CDR3 loop is CASSPPLASPRWNEQFF. The CDR3 DNA reads as TGTGCCAGCTCACCTCCGCTAGCCTCTCCCCGTTGGAATGAGCAGTTCTTC.

This chain uses TRBV19 with TRBJ2-3; the D is unclear. In germline, CDR1 is LNHDA, CDR2 SQIVND (reference sequence). The length of the CDR3 is 14 residues. Trimming removed 6 bases from V and 2 bases from J, with 12 bases in between. The CDR3 region has the DNA TGTGCCAGTAGACCAGCGCCTTCCACAGATACGCAGTATTTT. It specifies CASRPAPSTDTQYF.